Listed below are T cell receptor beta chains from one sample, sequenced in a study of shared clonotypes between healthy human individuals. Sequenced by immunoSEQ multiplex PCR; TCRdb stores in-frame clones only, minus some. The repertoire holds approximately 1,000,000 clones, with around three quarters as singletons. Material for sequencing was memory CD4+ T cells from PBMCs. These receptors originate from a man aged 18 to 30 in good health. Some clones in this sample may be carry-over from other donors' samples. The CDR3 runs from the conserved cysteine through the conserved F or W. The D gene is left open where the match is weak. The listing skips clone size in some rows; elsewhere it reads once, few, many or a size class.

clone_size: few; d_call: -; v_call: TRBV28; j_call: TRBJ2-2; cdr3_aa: CASSLRNTGELFF; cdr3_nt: TGTGCCAGCAGTTTAAGGAACACCGGGGAGCTGTTTTTT
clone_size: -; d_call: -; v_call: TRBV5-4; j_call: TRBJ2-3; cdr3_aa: CASSRDRLRDTQYF; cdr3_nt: TGTGCCAGCAGTCGTGACAGGCTAAGGGATACGCAGTATTTT
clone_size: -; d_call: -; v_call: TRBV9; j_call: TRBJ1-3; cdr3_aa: CASSVGRAFSGNTIYF; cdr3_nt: TGTGCCAGCAGCGTAGGGAGGGCGTTCTCTGGAAACACCATATATTTT
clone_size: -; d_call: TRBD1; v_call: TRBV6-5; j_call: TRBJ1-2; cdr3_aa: CASSSGQGNYGYTF; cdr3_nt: TGTGCCAGCAGTTCGGGACAGGGAAACTATGGCTACACCTTC
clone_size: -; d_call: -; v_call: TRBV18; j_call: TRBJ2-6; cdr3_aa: CASLAAPFGANVLTF; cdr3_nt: TGTGCCAGCTTAGCCGCCCCGTTTGGGGCCAACGTCCTGACTTTC
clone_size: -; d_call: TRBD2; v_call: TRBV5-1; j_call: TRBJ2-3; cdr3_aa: CASSTTSGADTQYF; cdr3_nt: TGCGCCAGCAGCACGACTAGCGGGGCAGATACGCAGTATTTT
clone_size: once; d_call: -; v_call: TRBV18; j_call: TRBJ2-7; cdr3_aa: CASSPGTGSEQYF; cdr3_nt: TGTGCCAGCTCACCAGGAACAGGATCCGAGCAGTACTTC
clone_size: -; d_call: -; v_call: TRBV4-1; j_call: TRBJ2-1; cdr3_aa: CASSRGGAGNEQFF; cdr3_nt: TGCGCCAGCAGCCGAGGGGGAGCTGGGAATGAGCAGTTCTTC
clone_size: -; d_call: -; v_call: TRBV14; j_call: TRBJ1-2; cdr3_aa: CASSQRVGANYGYTF; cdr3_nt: TGTGCCAGCAGCCAAAGGGTAGGAGCTAACTATGGCTACACCTTC
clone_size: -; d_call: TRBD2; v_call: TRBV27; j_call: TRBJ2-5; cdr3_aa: CASSSAGLAEETQYF; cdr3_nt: TGTGCCAGCAGCTCAGCGGGGCTAGCAGAAGAGACCCAGTACTTC
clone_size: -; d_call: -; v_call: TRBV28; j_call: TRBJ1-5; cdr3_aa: CASSLLGQPQHF; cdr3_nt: TGTGCCAGCAGTTTATTAGGCCAGCCCCAGCATTTT
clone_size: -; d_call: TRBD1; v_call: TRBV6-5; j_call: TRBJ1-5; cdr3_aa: CASRRGTGINQPQHF; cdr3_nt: TGTGCCAGCCGGAGGGGGACAGGGATAAATCAGCCCCAGCATTTT
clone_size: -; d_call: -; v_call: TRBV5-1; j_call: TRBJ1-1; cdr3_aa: CASSYGTLGTEAFF; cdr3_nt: TGCGCCAGCAGCTACGGGACCCTAGGGACTGAAGCTTTCTTT
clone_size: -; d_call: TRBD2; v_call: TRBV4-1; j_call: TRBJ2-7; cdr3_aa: CASSPTSGLSYEQYF; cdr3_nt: TGCGCCAGCAGCCCAACTAGCGGCTTATCCTACGAGCAGTACTTC
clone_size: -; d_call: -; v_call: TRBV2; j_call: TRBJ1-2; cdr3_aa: CASSEALTSDLGGYTF; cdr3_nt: TGTGCCAGCAGTGAAGCGCTTACGAGTGACCTGGGTGGCTACACCTTC
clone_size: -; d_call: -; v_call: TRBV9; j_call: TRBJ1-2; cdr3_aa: CASSVAVLDYGYTF; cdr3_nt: TGTGCCAGCAGCGTAGCGGTCCTCGACTATGGCTACACCTTC
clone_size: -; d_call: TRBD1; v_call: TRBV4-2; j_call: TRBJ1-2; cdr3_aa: CASSHHGTVTNYGYTF; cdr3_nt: TGTGCCAGCAGCCACCATGGGACAGTAACTAACTATGGCTACACCTTC
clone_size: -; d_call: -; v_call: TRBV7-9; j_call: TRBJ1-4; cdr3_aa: CASSPTGVEGEKLFF; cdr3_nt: TGTGCCAGCAGCCCTACGGGGGTGGAAGGTGAAAAACTGTTTTTT
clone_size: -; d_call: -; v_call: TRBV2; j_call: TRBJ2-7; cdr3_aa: CASSVAFEQYF; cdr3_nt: TGTGCCAGCAGTGTTGCTTTCGAGCAGTACTTC
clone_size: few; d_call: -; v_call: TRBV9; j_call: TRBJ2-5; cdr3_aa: CASSVAGQETQYF; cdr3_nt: TGTGCCAGCAGCGTAGCTGGACAAGAGACCCAGTACTTC
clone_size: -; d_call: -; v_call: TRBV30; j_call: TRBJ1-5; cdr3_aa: CAWSKGGGSGPQHF; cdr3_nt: TGTGCCTGGAGTAAAGGGGGGGGGTCTGGGCCCCAGCATTTT
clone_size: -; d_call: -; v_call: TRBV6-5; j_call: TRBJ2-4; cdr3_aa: CASGARGNIQYF; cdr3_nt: TGTGCCAGTGGGGCCCGGGGAAACATTCAGTACTTC
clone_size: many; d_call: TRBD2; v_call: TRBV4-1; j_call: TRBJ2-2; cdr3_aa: CASSQERASGRRTGELFF; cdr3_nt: TGCGCCAGCAGCCAAGAGAGGGCTAGCGGGAGAAGAACCGGGGAGCTGTTTTTT
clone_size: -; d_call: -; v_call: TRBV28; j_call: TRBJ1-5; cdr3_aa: CASTLGGSPQSQPQHF; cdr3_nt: TGTGCCAGCACCCTAGGGGGTTCCCCTCAGAGTCAGCCCCAGCATTTT
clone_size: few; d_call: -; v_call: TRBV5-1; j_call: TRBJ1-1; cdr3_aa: CASSLEPNTEAFF; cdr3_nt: TGCGCCAGCAGCTTGGAGCCGAACACTGAAGCTTTCTTT
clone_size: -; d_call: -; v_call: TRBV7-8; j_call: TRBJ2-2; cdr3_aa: CASSSRTGLGTGELFF; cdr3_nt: TGTGCCAGCAGCTCACGTACGGGACTTGGCACCGGGGAGCTGTTTTTT
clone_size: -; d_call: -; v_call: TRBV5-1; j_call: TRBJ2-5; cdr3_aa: CASSLERRSETQYF; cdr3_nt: TGCGCCAGCAGCTTGGAAAGGAGATCGGAGACCCAGTACTTC
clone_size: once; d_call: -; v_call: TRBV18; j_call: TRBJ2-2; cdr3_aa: CASSPQGVNTGELFF; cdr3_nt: TGTGCCAGCTCACCACAAGGGGTGAACACCGGGGAGCTGTTTTTT
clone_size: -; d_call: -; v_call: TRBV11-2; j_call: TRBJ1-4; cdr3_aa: CASSLFMGGVTNEKLFF; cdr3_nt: TGTGCCAGCAGCTTATTTATGGGAGGCGTCACTAATGAAAAACTGTTTTTT
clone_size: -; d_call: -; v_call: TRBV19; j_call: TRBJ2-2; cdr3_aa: CASRDRNTGELFF; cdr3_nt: TGTGCCAGTAGAGACCGGAACACCGGGGAGCTGTTTTTT
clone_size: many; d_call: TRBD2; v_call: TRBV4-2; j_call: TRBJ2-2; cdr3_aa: CASSPGGVAGNTGELFF; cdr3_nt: TGTGCCAGCAGCCCGGGGGGAGTAGCGGGGAACACCGGGGAGCTGTTTTTT
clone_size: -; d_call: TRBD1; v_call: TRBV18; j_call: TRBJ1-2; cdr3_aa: CASSPMTGGEYGYTF; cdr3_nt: TGTGCCAGCTCACCTATGACAGGGGGAGAATATGGCTACACCTTC
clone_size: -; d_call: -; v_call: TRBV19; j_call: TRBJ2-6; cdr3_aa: CASSILPRRGANVLTF; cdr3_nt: TGTGCCAGTAGTATCCTGCCTCGGCGGGGGGCCAACGTCCTGACTTTC
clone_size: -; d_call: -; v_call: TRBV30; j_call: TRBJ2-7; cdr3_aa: CAWGRGIIREQYF; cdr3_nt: TGTGCCTGGGGGCGCGGGATTATCAGGGAGCAGTACTTC
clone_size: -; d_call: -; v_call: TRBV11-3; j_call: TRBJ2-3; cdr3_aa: CASSLLGDTQYF; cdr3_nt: TGTGCCAGCAGCTTATTGGGTGATACGCAGTATTTT
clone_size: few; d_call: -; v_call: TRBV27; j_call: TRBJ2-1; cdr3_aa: CASSPRVEEVKDNEQFF; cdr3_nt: TGTGCCAGCAGTCCTCGGGTAGAAGAGGTCAAGGACAATGAGCAGTTCTTC
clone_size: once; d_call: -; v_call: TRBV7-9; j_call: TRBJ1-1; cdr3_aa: CASSLRGNLAGDTEAFF; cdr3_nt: TGTGCCAGCAGCCTAAGGGGCAATCTGGCGGGGGACACTGAAGCTTTCTTT
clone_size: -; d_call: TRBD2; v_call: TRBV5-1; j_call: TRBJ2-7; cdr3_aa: CASSRGGRSYEQYF; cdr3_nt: TGCGCCAGCAGCCGCGGGGGACGTAGCTACGAGCAGTACTTC
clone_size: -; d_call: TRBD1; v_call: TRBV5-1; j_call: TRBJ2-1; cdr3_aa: CASSWGTGSRAYNEQFF; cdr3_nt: TGCGCCAGCAGCTGGGGGACAGGCTCAAGGGCCTACAATGAGCAGTTCTTC
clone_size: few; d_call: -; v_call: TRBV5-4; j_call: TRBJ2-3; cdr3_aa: CASGGGGTDTQYF; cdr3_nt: TGTGCCAGCGGAGGGGGCGGCACAGATACGCAGTATTTT
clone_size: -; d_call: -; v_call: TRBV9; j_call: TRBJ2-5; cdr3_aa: CASSAAGVLKTQYF; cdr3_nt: TGTGCCAGCAGCGCGGCAGGGGTATTGAAGACCCAGTACTTC
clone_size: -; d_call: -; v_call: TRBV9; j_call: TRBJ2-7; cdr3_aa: CASSEGQGFGEQYF; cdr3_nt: TGTGCCAGCAGCGAAGGGCAGGGATTTGGCGAGCAGTACTTC
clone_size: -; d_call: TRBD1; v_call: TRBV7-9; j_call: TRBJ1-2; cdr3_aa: CASSLGQGYGYTF; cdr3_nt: TGTGCCAGCAGCCTCGGACAGGGCTATGGCTACACCTTC
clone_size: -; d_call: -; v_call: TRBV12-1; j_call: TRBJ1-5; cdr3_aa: CASHEGSNQPQHF; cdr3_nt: TGTGCCAGCCATGAGGGGTCCAATCAGCCCCAGCATTTT
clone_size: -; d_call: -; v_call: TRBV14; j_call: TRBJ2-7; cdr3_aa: CASSQAHLYEQYF; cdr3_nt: TGTGCCAGCAGCCAAGCTCACCTCTACGAGCAGTACTTC
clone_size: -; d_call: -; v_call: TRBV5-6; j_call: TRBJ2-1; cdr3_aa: CASSWRGEQFF; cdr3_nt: TGTGCCAGCAGCTGGCGGGGTGAGCAGTTCTTC
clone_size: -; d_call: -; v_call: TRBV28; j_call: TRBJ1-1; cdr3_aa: CASRWGAGVTEAFF; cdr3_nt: TGTGCCAGCCGATGGGGGGCAGGGGTCACTGAAGCTTTCTTT
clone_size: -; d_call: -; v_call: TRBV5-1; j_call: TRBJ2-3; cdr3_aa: CASSLGALVSSTDTQYF; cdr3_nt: TGCGCCAGCAGCCTCGGGGCACTTGTTTCCAGCACAGATACGCAGTATTTT
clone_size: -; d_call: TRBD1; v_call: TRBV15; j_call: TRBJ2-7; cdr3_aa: CATSRDGDSYEQYF; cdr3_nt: TGTGCCACCAGCAGAGATGGGGACAGCTACGAGCAGTACTTC
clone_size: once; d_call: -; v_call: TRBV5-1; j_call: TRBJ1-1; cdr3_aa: CASGWGPLNTEAFF; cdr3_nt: TGCGCCAGCGGGTGGGGGCCGCTGAACACTGAAGCTTTCTTT